The 14 T cell receptor delta chains listed next were all sequenced from one sample in a study of γδ T cells in repeated Plasmodium falciparum infection. Bulk repertoires came from Vgamma9/Vdelta2+ or Vdelta2-negative gammadelta T cells flow-sorted from PBMC. TCRdb re-processed the multiplex PCR reads via CATT. The sample lists under 65,000 delta-chain clones, about 1.5% occurring once. Material: gamma-delta T cells from blood. The source of these receptors is a pool of human donors (malaria-infected and uninfected, not separated).

Concerning this clone itself: The TCRdb record carries a much larger clone's protein, which differs from this DNA's translation at residue 8; a read error is the likely cause, and the protein listed here is the DNA translation. The chain combines TRDV1 with TRDJ1; TRDD3 aligns across 11 bases. The CDR3 spans 20 residues. Germline V gene lookup returns CDR1 TSWWSYY and CDR2 QGS. V lost 3 bases and J lost 4; bases outside the gene matches: 19. In nucleotides, the CDR3 is TGTGCTCTTGGGGACCCGTATACCTACGTGAACTGGGGGATAGACGATAAACTCATCTTT. Its translation is CALGDPYTYVNWGIDDKLIF.

This clone has only a few counts. TCRdb pairs this DNA with a much larger clone's protein that differs at residue 11, likely a read error; the protein shown was translated from the DNA. The chain links TRDV1 to TRDJ1, with 9 positions matching TRDD3. CDR3 length: 20 amino acids. Losses at the gene ends were 0 bases for V and 3 bases for J; bases not matched to a gene: 17. The germline V gene encodes CDR1 TSWWSYY and CDR2 QGS. The CDR3 nucleotides read TGTGCTCTTGGGGAACTGATCCTCTCCCTCTTGGGGATACGACCCGATAAACTCATCTTT. Its protein is CALGELILSLLGIRPDKLIF.

This clone has more than one count but fewer than ten. The translation of this DNA and the TCRdb protein of a much larger clone differ at residue 10, probably owing to a read error; the protein shown here is translated from the DNA. This chain joins TRDV2 and TRDJ1; D tentatively fits TRDD1 or TRDD3 (5 bases each). Here the J gene came from matching the DNA to germline, since TCRdb omits it. The CDR3 contains 16 residues. Germline loops: CDR1 GEAIGNYY, CDR2 EKD. Trimming removed 4 bases at V and 8 bases at J, with 25 bases between. The CDR3 bases are TGTGCCTGTGAGGACACTATAGTGGGACGGATATACAAACTCATCTTT. It specifies CACEDTIVGRIYKLIF.

This clone was recorded at least ten times. The rearrangement uses TRDV1 and TRDJ1; 10 nucleotides match TRDD3. With 2 bases clipped from V and 7 bases from J, the junction kept 7 bases outside the gene matches. CDR3 size: 15 residues. Germline values: CDR1 TSWWSYY, CDR2 QGS. CDR3 sequence reads: CALGELRTGGSKLIF. CDR3 nucleotides: TGTGCTCTTGGGGAATTACGTACTGGGGGATCTAAACTCATCTTT.

This clone occurred a few times. Only one base separates this from a far larger clonotype, so it likely reflects a read error. The sample has other DNA sequences that encode this CDR3 too. The chain employs TRDV1 and TRDJ1, with TRDD3 matching over 9 bases. Germline values: CDR1 TSWWSYY, CDR2 QGS. J gave up 4 bases and V 9 bases, and 18 bases lay outside the gene matches. This CDR3 contains 17 residues. The CDR3 DNA reads as TGTGCTCTGACTCCCCGTAGATGGGGATACGCGGGCGATAAACTCATCTTT. Its translation: CALTPRRWGYAGDKLIF.

This clone has just a few counts. The TCRdb record carries a much larger clone's protein, which differs from this DNA's translation at residue 7; a read error is the likely cause, and the protein listed here is the DNA translation. CDR3 sequence reads: CALGQSSLLRSHLYWKTDKLIF. For the CDR3, the DNA is TGTGCTCTTGGGCAAAGCTCACTACTCAGGAGCCACCTATACTGGAAAACCGATAAACTCATCTTT. This chain connects TRDV1 to TRDJ1; a possible D gene is TRDD3 (5 bases). The CDR3 runs to 22 residues. Germline V CDR1 and CDR2: TSWWSYY, QGS. Trimming cost V 5 bases and J 2 bases, with 36 bases left between them.

This clone was detected ten times or more. This probably arose from a read error, given a far larger clone one base away. This specimen includes other DNA sequences encoding the same CDR3. The chain combines TRDV1 with TRDJ1, with D uncertain. CDR3 size: 17 residues. The V gene's germline CDR1 is TSWWSYY and CDR2 QGS. The CDR3 DNA is TGTGCTCTTGGGGTACAGCCTCCCGCCTCGTACACCGATAAGCTCATCTTT. It specifies CALGVQPPASYTDKLIF.

This clone was observed a few times. Translating this DNA gives a protein that differs at residue 22 from the TCRdb one, which belongs to a much larger clone; a read error is likely, and the protein shown is this translation. The chain has TRDV1 and TRDJ1; 9 bases agree with TRDD3. Germline values: CDR1 TSWWSYY, CDR2 QGS. This CDR3 contains 26 residues. CDR3 DNA sequence: TGTGCTCTTGGGGAAACGATCCTAAAGCCGCGACCGGGAGACTGGGGGACCCTGAGGTACACCTATAAACTCATCTTT. Translating it yields CALGETILKPRPGDWGTLRYTYKLIF.

This clone appeared many times. This likely came from a read error, as a far larger clone is one base away. Other DNA sequences from this sample encode an identical CDR3 as well. This chain links TRDV2 with TRDJ1; 10 positions match TRDD3. This CDR3 comprises 17 residues. Germline V CDR1 and CDR2: GEAIGNYY, EKD. V was clipped by 4 bases and J by 3 bases; unmatched bases: 13. CDR3 sequence: CACDTVGGYADPDKLIF. The CDR3 bases are TGTGCCTGTGATACCGTAGGGGGATACGCGGATCCCGATAAACTCATCTTT.

This clone was found a few times. A single base is all that separates this from a far larger clone, so a read error is likely. The sample has other DNA sequences that encode this CDR3 too. The gene calls are TRDV3 and TRDJ1; TRDD3 aligns across 11 bases. TCRdb supplies no J gene; here it was assigned by aligning the nucleotide sequence to germline. This CDR3 has 21 residues. Per germline, CDR1 TVYSNPD and CDR2 GDNSRS (reference sequence). The CDR3 nucleotides read TGTGCCTTTAAAGGTGGGGTTCCTTTCCACTGGGGGATAAAGGGAACCGACAAACTCATCTTT. This translates into CAFKGGVPFHWGIKGTDKLIF. The full variable domain, in which reference TRDV3 and TRDJ1 provide the parts outside the CDR3, is CDKVTQSSPDQTVASGSEVVLLCTYDTVYSNPDLFWYRIRPDYSFQFVFYGDNSRSEGADFTQGRFSVKHILTQKAFHLVISPVRTEDSATYYCAFKGGVPFHWGIKGTDKLIFGKGTRVTVEP.

A remark on this clone: The amino acid sequence in TCRdb belongs to a much larger clone and departs from this DNA's translation at residue 16, likely a sequencing read error; the sequence shown is translated from the DNA. The rearrangement joins TRDV1 to TRDJ1, with 9 bases identical to TRDD2. Germline V gives CDR1 TSWWSYY, CDR2 QGS. CDR3 size: 23 residues. CDR3 DNA: TGTGCCTTCCATACCTCCTTCCTACGGGTACTGGGTGACCAGCTGTGGGACACCGATAAACTCATCTTT. The encoded protein is CAFHTSFLRVLGDQLWDTDKLIF.

This clone was counted only a few times. TCRdb assigns this DNA the protein of a much larger clone, which departs from its translation at residue 11; this likely reflects a read error, and the protein shown comes from translating the DNA. V gene TRDV1 was called; the J gene was not. Looked up from germline, CDR1 is TSWWSYY and CDR2 is QGS. The CDR3 sequence is 12 residues long. The CDR3 DNA reads as TGTGCTCTTGGGGAGACCCAGAGTAGGCTCACCTTT. It translates to CALGETQSRLTF.

This clone was detected ten times or more. The protein TCRdb lists belongs to a much larger clone and differs from this DNA's translation at residue 21, which points to a read error; the protein shown is made from the DNA. At the DNA level, this CDR3 is encoded by other sequences in the same sample as well. CDR3 DNA: TGTGCTCTTGGGGAAACTTCGGTTCTAGGGAGACTGGGGATTACTACGTACACCGATAAACCCATCTTT. Amino acid sequence: CALGETSVLGRLGITTYTDKPIF. The chain employs TRDV1 and TRDJ1; 7 bases are a match to TRDD3. Per germline, CDR1 TSWWSYY and CDR2 QGS. The CDR3 loop spans 23 amino acids.

The table lists this clone with a few counts. The TCRdb protein comes from a much larger clone and disagrees with this DNA's translation at residue 16, likely due to a read error; the protein given here is derived from the DNA. The V gene is TRDV1, the J gene TRDJ1; TRDD2 aligns across 9 bases. This CDR3 is built from 20 residues. Germline V gene sequence: CDR1 TSWWSYY, CDR2 QGS. V shed 3 bases, J shed 7 bases, and the junction held 24 bases outside the gene matches. CDR3 nucleotides: TGTGCTCTTGGGGAGCCTTCCTACCAGCGGGGATCCCCGACACCTCGTAAACTCATCTTT. The encoded protein is CALGEPSYQRGSPTPRKLIF.